This T cell receptor (beta chain) was documented in a study of CD8+CD57+ T cells in acquired aplastic anemia. Study-wide context: 3.2 ug was the average amount of DNA from sorted CD4+ and CD8+ cells. General study findings and limits: It was found that more than 25 CD8+ CDR3 sequences were shared between patients and controls.

Germline loops: CDR1 MNHNS, CDR2 SASEGT. V was clipped by 6 bases and J by 1 base; unmatched bases: 12. The CDR3 contains 18 residues. TCR beta VDJ and CDR3 profiles were obtained from a genomic DNA template. TCRdb processed the reads anew with MiXCR; each CDR3 protein has one entry. The sample holds approximately 300,000 distinct CDR3 sequences, approximately 58% seen once. In regard to this clonotype: The target antigen is unknown.

Whoever was chosen for sequencing had shown CD8+CD57+ cell expansion by flow cytometry. The sample was sorted CD4+, CD8+, or CD8+CD57+ T cells (not recorded which) from PBMCs. This rearrangement joins TRBV6-1 to TRBJ2-1; the match to TRBD2 covers 10 bases. The sequence was obtained from a human donor with aplastic anemia. In nucleotides, the CDR3 is TGTGCCAGCAGCGTTAAATCTAGCGGGGGTATTTCCTACAATGAGCAGTTCTTC. Translating it yields CASSVKSSGGISYNEQFF.